Below are 28 T cell receptor beta chains sequenced from a single sample in a study of T cells in Graves' hyperthyroidism and ophthalmopathy. The source material, RNA transcripts, was used to amplify TCR beta CDR3 regions. The study used the HTBI primer set for a first-round RT-PCR of the TCR CDR3. TCRdb passed the multiplex PCR reads through MiXCR, listing each CDR3 protein once. The sample holds about 640,000 distinct CDR3 sequences, less than 25% seen once. Sequences were obtained from blood. These receptors originate from a man aged 25 to 40 with Graves' ophthalmopathy.

This chain uses TRBV19 with TRBJ1-2; D gene ambiguous. Trimming removed 3 bases at V and 7 bases at J, with 9 bases between. Germline CDR1 LNHDA, CDR2 SQIVND (reference sequence). This CDR3 region has 12 residues. The chain's CDR3 is CASSMLGSGYTF. CDR3 bases: TGTGCCAGTAGTATGCTCGGGAGTGGCTACACCTTC.

This clonotype was found a few times. This chain links TRBV12-3 or TRBV12-4 with TRBJ2-3; 16 bases fit TRBD2. The CDR3 runs to 18 residues. V dropped 2 bases and J dropped 5; count of bases not matched to a gene: 7. The CDR3 DNA follows: TGTGCCAGCAGTTTAAAGGGACTAGCGGGAGGGCCCAGAGATACGCAGTATTTT. Encoded protein: CASSLKGLAGGPRDTQYF.

The chain has TRBV5-4 and TRBJ2-3; D may correspond to TRBD1 or TRBD2 (5 bases each). The CDR3 loop spans 14 amino acids. The V end lost 4 bases, the J end lost 6 bases, and 15 bases lay between the germline ends. Germline CDR1 SGHNT, CDR2 YYREEE (reference sequence). CDR3 DNA: TGTGCCAGCAGCCCCCTGGGGGATTGGGATACGCAGTATTTT. Translating it yields CASSPLGDWDTQYF. The full variable domain, completed using reference TRBV5-4 and TRBJ2-3, is ETGVTQSPTHLIKTRGQQVTLRCSSQSGHNTVSWYQQALGQGPQFIFQYYREEENGRGNFPPRFSGLQFPNYSSELNVNALELDDSALYLCASSPLGDWDTQYFGPGTRLTVL.

The chain has TRBV29-1 and TRBJ2-7; D possibly uses TRBD1 or TRBD2 (5 bases each). V was trimmed by 5 bases and J by 1 base, leaving 12 bases between them. The CDR3 totals 13 residues. Per germline, CDR1 SQVTM and CDR2 ANQGSEA. CDR3 coding DNA: TGCAGCGTTCGAGGGGTCTATTCCTACGAGCAGTACTTC. This encodes CSVRGVYSYEQYF.

In this sample, this clonotype turned up a few times. The chain combines TRBV27 with TRBJ2-5; 7 nucleotides match TRBD1. CDR3 size: 14 residues. CDR1 and CDR2 (germline): MNHEY, SMNVEV (reference sequence). With 3 bases clipped from V and 1 base from J, the junction kept 2 bases outside the gene matches. Here the CDR3 reads CASSFYRGQETQYF. DNA for the CDR3: TGTGCCAGCAGTTTTTACAGGGGCCAAGAGACCCAGTACTTC.

This clonotype occurred many times. The chain combines TRBV28 with TRBJ1-2, with D uncertain. CDR1 is MDHEN and CDR2 is SYDVKM in the germline V gene. The ends were cut back, 3 bases at V and 7 bases at J, with 12 bases in the middle. The CDR3 contains 13 residues. CDR3: CASSFSGSSGYTF. Here the CDR3 DNA reads TGTGCCAGCAGTTTTTCAGGATCCTCTGGCTACACCTTC.

J is TRBJ2-5 and V is TRBV3-1; TRBD1 agrees at 7 bases. With V trimmed by 0 bases and J by 5 bases, 6 bases remained unmatched. The CDR3 has 15 residues. CDR1 and CDR2 (germline): LGHDT, YNNKEL (reference sequence). The DNA for the CDR3 is TGTGCCAGCAGCCAAGATCCAGGGGGTTGGGAGACCCAGTACTTC. Translated: CASSQDPGGWETQYF.

The rearrangement joins TRBV19 to TRBJ1-5; no reliable D call. CDR1 LNHDA and CDR2 SQIVND come from the germline V gene (reference sequence). The ends were cut back, 0 bases at V and 1 base at J, with 7 bases in the middle. The CDR3 spans 15 residues. CDR3 sequence reads: CASSIDQGSNQPQHF. The DNA for the CDR3 is TGTGCCAGTAGTATAGATCAAGGGAGCAATCAGCCCCAGCATTTT. Full variable domain (rest looked up from reference TRBV19 and TRBJ1-5): DGGITQSPKYLFRKEGQNVTLSCEQNLNHDAMYWYRQDPGQGLRLIYYSQIVNDFQKGDIAEGYSVSREKKESFPLTVTSAQKNPTAFYLCASSIDQGSNQPQHFGDGTRLSIL.

This sequence joins TRBV28 and TRBJ2-3; no reliable D call. The germline V gene has CDR1 MDHEN and CDR2 SYDVKM. CDR3 length equals 16 residues. The germline V and J ends were trimmed by 2 bases and 5 bases, with 17 bases remaining between them. The CDR3 spells CASSLARSGSGDTQYF. CDR3 DNA sequence: TGTGCCAGCAGTTTAGCCCGATCCGGTAGTGGAGATACGCAGTATTTT.

V gene TRBV7-2 combines with J gene TRBJ1-5, with 7 bases that match TRBD1. The V gene end was trimmed by 5 bases and the J gene end by 0 bases; junction bases not matched to a gene: 4. Germline-derived CDR1 and CDR2 are SGHTA and FQGNSA. This CDR3 comprises 15 residues. Written as DNA, the CDR3 is TGTGCCAGCAGCCTATACAGGGGTAGCAATCAGCCCCAGCATTTT. Translation gives CASSLYRGSNQPQHF.

This clonotype appeared a few times. This chain's CDR3 is CASSPSPGTVRNSYEQYF. For the CDR3, the DNA is TGTGCCAGCAGCCCTAGTCCCGGGACAGTCCGGAACTCCTACGAGCAGTACTTC. This chain links TRBV7-2 with TRBJ2-7; 7 bases are a match to TRBD1. V gave up 5 bases and J gave up 0 bases; unmatched junction bases: 16. Germline values: CDR1 SGHTA, CDR2 FQGNSA. CDR3 length: 18 amino acids.

This clonotype occurred many times. V gene TRBV10-3 combines with J gene TRBJ2-7; a weak D match, TRBD1 (5 bases). Germline CDR1 ENHRY, CDR2 SYGVKD. CDR3 length: 16 amino acids. Trimming shortened V by 0 bases and J by 0 bases, and 12 bases separated the two germline ends. The CDR3 coding sequence is TGTGCCATCAGTGAGTCGGATTACAGGAGCTCCTACGAGCAGTACTTC. Residues: CAISESDYRSSYEQYF.

V gene TRBV28 combines with J gene TRBJ1-3; D unresolved. CDR1 and CDR2 (germline): MDHEN, SYDVKM. The CDR3 length is 13 residues. V lost 10 bases to trimming and J lost 4 bases, with 14 bases between them. In DNA, the CDR3 is TGTGCCACCCTTCCAACGACCGGAAACACCATATATTTT. It translates to CATLPTTGNTIYF.

The chain links TRBV20-1 to TRBJ2-7; D could derive from TRBD1 or TRBD2 (6 bases each). Germline V gene sequence: CDR1 DFQATT, CDR2 SNEGSKA (reference sequence). The CDR3 is 14 residues long. Trimming cost V 0 bases and J 2 bases, with 11 bases left between them. CDR3 region: CSARDMEGAYEQYF. The CDR3 nucleotides are TGCAGTGCTAGAGATATGGAGGGGGCCTACGAGCAGTACTTC.

This clonotype has more than one count but fewer than ten. The chain uses TRBV7-2 and TRBJ2-1; D is unclear. This CDR3 has 15 residues. The V end lost 4 bases, the J end lost 2 bases, and 12 bases lay between the germline ends. CDR1 and CDR2 from the germline V gene are SGHTA and FQGNSA. The CDR3 is CASSWASAAYNEQFF. CDR3 in DNA: TGTGCCAGCAGCTGGGCTAGTGCGGCCTACAATGAGCAGTTCTTC.

This chain links TRBV29-1 with TRBJ2-7; D gene unclear. V was shortened by 4 bases and J by 4 bases, with 8 bases between the two germline ends. This CDR3 is built from 11 residues. Germline V gene sequence: CDR1 SQVTM, CDR2 ANQGSEA. This CDR3 reads CSVVVDYEQYF. The DNA of the CDR3 is TGCAGCGTTGTCGTGGATTACGAGCAGTACTTC.

There are a few counts of this clonotype. V gene TRBV6-1 combines with J gene TRBJ2-5; 10 bases are shared with TRBD2. The germline gives CDR1 MNHNS, CDR2 SASEGT. J gave up 3 bases and V 5 bases, and 21 bases lay outside the gene matches. The CDR3 is 20 residues long. The CDR3 spells CASSSRDGGLAGGREETQYF. Written as DNA, the CDR3 is TGTGCCAGCAGTTCCAGGGACGGAGGATTAGCGGGAGGTCGAGAAGAGACCCAGTACTTC.

In its sample, this clonotype was seen a few times. The chain uses TRBV2 and TRBJ1-1; D unresolved. There are 15 residues in the CDR3. V lost 3 bases and J 3 bases, leaving 14 bases between the germline ends. The germline V gene encodes CDR1 SNHLY and CDR2 FYNNEI. The CDR3 here is CASSDRRRLDTEAFF. CDR3 DNA: TGTGCCAGCAGTGATCGGCGGAGGTTAGACACTGAAGCTTTCTTT.

There are a few counts of this clonotype. The chain recombines TRBV20-1 with TRBJ2-2; perhaps TRBD1 as D (5 bases). Trimming left V 3 bases short and J 5 bases short, with 13 bases between. CDR3 size: 14 residues. The germline CDR1 and CDR2 sequences are DFQATT and SNEGSKA (reference sequence). CDR3 protein: CSASRHQGTGELFF. CDR3 sequence (DNA): TGCAGTGCTAGTCGACACCAGGGAACCGGGGAGCTGTTTTTT.

The chain links TRBV30 to TRBJ1-1, with D unresolved. V lost 4 bases and J 6 bases, leaving 9 bases between the germline ends. From germline, CDR1 is GTSNPN and CDR2 SVGIG (reference sequence). CDR3 length equals 11 residues. The CDR3 DNA follows: TGTGCCTGGAAATTAATTCCTGAAGCTTTCTTT. Translated: CAWKLIPEAFF.

V and J are TRBV6-1 and TRBJ1-2, with TRBD1 matching 7 bases. This CDR3 is 15 amino acids long. Per germline, CDR1 MNHNS and CDR2 SASEGT. Unmatched junction bases numbered 9, after V lost 6 bases and J lost 2 bases. The CDR3 nucleotides read TGTGCCAGCAGATCCCCCCCGACAGGGAACTATGGCTACACCTTC. Residues: CASRSPPTGNYGYTF.

Turning to this clonotype: Since a much larger clone is just one base distant, this may be a read error. The chain combines TRBV20-1 with TRBJ2-1; TRBD2 aligns across 10 bases. CDR1 and CDR2 from the germline V gene are DFQATT and SNEGSKA (reference sequence). V shed 6 bases, J shed 7 bases, and the junction held 9 bases outside the gene matches. CDR3 length: 14 residues. This CDR3 is CSAPIAGGDNEQFF. CDR3 coding DNA: TGCAGTGCCCCTATAGCGGGAGGTGATAATGAGCAGTTCTTC.

This clonotype has at least ten counts. The genes are TRBV12-3 or TRBV12-4 and TRBJ1-1; no clear D. Trimming shortened V by 1 base and J by 5 bases, and 11 bases separated the two germline ends. The CDR3 is 14 amino acids. The CDR3 nucleotides are TGTGCCAGCAGTTTAGGCGCGGGTAGAACTGAAGCTTTCTTT. Its protein is CASSLGAGRTEAFF.

The table lists this clonotype with many counts. The chain recombines TRBV7-2 with TRBJ2-7; the D call may be TRBD1 or TRBD2 (5 bases each). Germline V lookup: CDR1 SGHTA, CDR2 FQGNSA. The CDR3 covers 15 residues. V lost 1 base and J 2 bases, leaving 12 bases between the germline ends. The CDR3, as DNA: TGTGCCAGCAGCTTAGTCGGGGCAGCTACCTACGAGCAGTACTTC. It translates to CASSLVGAATYEQYF. The variable domain in full, with the rest retrieved from reference TRBV7-2 and TRBJ2-7, is GAGVSQSPSNKVTEKGKDVELRCDPISGHTALYWYRQSLGQGLEFLIYFQGNSAPDKSGLPSDRFSAERTGGSVSTLTIQRTQQEDSAVYLCASSLVGAATYEQYFGPGTRLTVT.

The V call is TRBV7-6, the J call TRBJ2-5; 9 positions agree with TRBD2. The V gene's germline CDR1 is SGHVS and CDR2 FNYEAQ. The junction had 3 bases not matched to a gene; V was cut back by 2 bases and J by 5 bases. This CDR3 has 14 amino acids. CDR3 amino acids: CASSLSGRPETQYF. As DNA, the CDR3 is TGTGCCAGCAGCTTAAGCGGGAGGCCCGAGACCCAGTACTTC.

CDR3 sequence: CASSPGGNPTGELFF. For the CDR3, the DNA is TGTGCCAGCAGCCCAGGAGGGAATCCCACCGGGGAGCTGTTTTTT. The chain is built from TRBV7-3 and TRBJ2-2, with TRBD2 as a possible D gene (6 bases). The V and J ends lost 5 bases and 4 bases respectively, with 14 bases between them. Looked up from germline, CDR1 is SGHTA and CDR2 is FQGTGA. The CDR3 consists of 15 residues.

This clonotype was observed many times. The CDR3, as DNA: TGTGCCAGCTCCGCAGGGGACTTCGGCACTGAAGCTTTCTTT. The encoded protein is CASSAGDFGTEAFF. The chain links TRBV18 to TRBJ1-1, with D possibly matching TRBD1 (6 bases). Germline loops: CDR1 KGHSH, CDR2 LQKENI. The CDR3 length is 14 residues. V lost 6 bases to trimming and J lost 4 bases, with 15 bases between them.

This clonotype was counted a few times. The V call is TRBV28, the J call TRBJ1-5; a weak D match, TRBD1 (5 bases). Germline CDR1 MDHEN, CDR2 SYDVKM. The CDR3 runs 13 residues. The CDR3 reads CAAGTAGFQPQHF. CDR3 DNA sequence: TGTGCTGCAGGGACGGCGGGTTTTCAGCCCCAGCATTTT.